Included here is one T cell receptor beta chain sequence, with context. The data belong to a study of blood T cell repertoires in COVID-19. Repertoires were generated with immunoSEQ multiplex PCR, while TCRdb's copy carries only in-frame clones and drops some. The sample includes about 110,000 clones, over 60% seen only once; the top ten take about 4.3%. This CDR3 is 16 amino acids long. The germline V gene has CDR1 KGHSH and CDR2 LQKENI. V was cut by 5 bases and J by 0 bases, with 14 bases left in between. This chain joins TRBV18 and TRBJ1-5; a weak D match, TRBD1 (5 bases). The sequencing sample was made of peripheral blood. The sequence derives from a man in his sixties or seventies with acute or convalescent COVID-19. CDR3 amino acids: CASSSGTADSNQPQHF. In DNA, the CDR3 is TGTGCCAGCTCAAGCGGGACCGCCGATAGCAATCAGCCCCAGCATTTT.